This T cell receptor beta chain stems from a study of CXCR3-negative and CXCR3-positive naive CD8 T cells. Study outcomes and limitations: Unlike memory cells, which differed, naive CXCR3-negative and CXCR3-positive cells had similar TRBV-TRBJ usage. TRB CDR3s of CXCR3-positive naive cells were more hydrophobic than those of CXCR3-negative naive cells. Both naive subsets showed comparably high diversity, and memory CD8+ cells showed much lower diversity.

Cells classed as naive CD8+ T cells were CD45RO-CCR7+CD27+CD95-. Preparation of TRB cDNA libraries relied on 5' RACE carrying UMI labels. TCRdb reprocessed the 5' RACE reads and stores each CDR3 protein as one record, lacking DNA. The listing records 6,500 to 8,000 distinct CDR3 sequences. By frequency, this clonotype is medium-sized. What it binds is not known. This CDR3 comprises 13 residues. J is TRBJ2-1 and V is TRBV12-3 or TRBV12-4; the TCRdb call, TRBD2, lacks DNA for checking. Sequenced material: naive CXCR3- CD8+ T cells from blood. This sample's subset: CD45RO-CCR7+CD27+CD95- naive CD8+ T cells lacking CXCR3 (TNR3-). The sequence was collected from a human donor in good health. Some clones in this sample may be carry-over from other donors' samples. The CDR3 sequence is CASSRTQINEQFF.